Shown below are 20 T cell receptor beta chains from a single sample sequenced in a study of regulatory T cells in long-lasting Graves disease. The time point is: newly diagnosed GD, antithyroid drugs for less than 3 months. Scientists built the TCR library using RNA that was extracted from PBMCs. With iRepertoire HTBI primers and Arm-PCR of CDR3 regions, TCR beta libraries were built. TCRdb used MiXCR to reprocess the multiplex PCR reads, holding one entry per CDR3 protein. This sample has about 540,000 distinct CDR3 sequences; approximately 12% occur once, and the top ten carry about 10%. The sample also formed part of further work on T cells in Graves' hyperthyroidism and ophthalmopathy.

The source was peripheral blood mononuclear cells (PBMCs), collected at new diagnosis, from a patient treated with antithyroid drugs. All receptors derive from a man under 40 with Graves disease.

This clonotype was picked up many times. The chain is built from TRBV20-1 and TRBJ2-3; 7 bases are shared with TRBD2. Germline-derived CDR1 and CDR2 are DFQATT and SNEGSKA (reference sequence). The CDR3 runs 13 residues. With V trimmed by 1 base and J by 5 bases, 3 bases remained unmatched. The CDR3 loop is CSARAAGVDTQYF. For the CDR3, the DNA is TGCAGTGCTAGAGCCGCGGGAGTAGATACGCAGTATTTT.

On this clonotype itself: A much larger clone is a single base away; this may be a read error. The V call is TRBV20-1, the J call TRBJ1-5; perhaps TRBD1 as D (6 bases). Germline V lookup: CDR1 DFQATT, CDR2 SNEGSKA (reference sequence). The CDR3 loop spans 15 amino acids. Trimming stripped 0 bases from V and 9 bases from J, with 18 bases between. The CDR3 loop is CSAREGGSSGRPQHF. The DNA for the CDR3 is TGCAGTGCTAGAGAAGGGGGGTCCTCCGGTCGGCCCCAGCATTTT.

This clonotype came up a few times. The genes are TRBV11-3 and TRBJ1-1, with TRBD1 as a possible D gene (5 bases). Germline CDR1 and CDR2: SGHNT and YENEEA. Trimming shortened V by 5 bases and J by 13 bases, and 20 bases separated the two germline ends. The CDR3 runs 13 residues. The CDR3 region has the DNA TGTGCCAGCAGCCTCCCAGGGTCTCTCCTGGTTTTCTTT. The encoded protein is CASSLPGSLLVFF. Using reference TRBV11-3 and TRBJ1-1 for the parts outside the CDR3, the full variable domain is EAGVVQSPRYKIIEKKQPVAFWCNPISGHNTLYWYLQNLGQGPELLIRYENEEAVDDSQLPKDRFSAERLKGVDSTLKIQPAELGDSAVYLCASSLPGSLLVFFGQGTRLTVV.

Ten or more counts support this clonotype. This sequence joins TRBV3-1 and TRBJ1-2; TRBD1 might be the D (6 bases). CDR3 length: 15 residues. Germline assignment: CDR1 LGHDT and CDR2 YNNKEL (reference sequence). The germline V and J ends were trimmed by 0 bases and 7 bases, with 15 bases remaining between them. As DNA, the CDR3 is TGTGCCAGCAGCCAAGAATTGGGGGCGTATCGTGGCTACACCTTC. This sequence encodes CASSQELGAYRGYTF.

The table lists this clonotype with many counts. The V call is TRBV24-1, the J call TRBJ1-2; D remains ambiguous. This CDR3 has 12 residues. Germline V gives CDR1 KGHDR, CDR2 SFDVKD. The V end lost 6 bases, the J end lost 3 bases, and 7 bases lay between the germline ends. The CDR3 DNA follows: TGTGCCACCAGTCCGGGTGACTATGGCTACACCTTC. It translates to CATSPGDYGYTF.

This clonotype was seen only a few times. This chain links TRBV10-2 with TRBJ1-1, with D possibly TRBD1 on 6 matching bases. V lost 1 base and J lost 0, with 18 bases in between. Germline CDR1 and CDR2: WSHSY and SAAADI. This CDR3 is built from 18 residues. CDR3 in amino acids: CASSELEGVEWVNTEAFF. CDR3 nucleotides: TGCGCCAGCAGTGAGTTGGAGGGGGTTGAATGGGTGAACACTGAAGCTTTCTTT.

This clonotype was detected many times. This chain uses TRBV2 with TRBJ2-1; 7 bases align to TRBD2. The CDR3 sequence is 15 residues long. The V gene end was trimmed by 4 bases and the J gene end by 2 bases; junction bases not matched to a gene: 5. The germline V gene has CDR1 SNHLY and CDR2 FYNNEI. DNA of the CDR3: TGTGCCAGCAGTGCAGCGGGATTCACCTACAATGAGCAGTTCTTC. Translated, it gives CASSAAGFTYNEQFF. The complete variable domain, with remaining parts taken from reference TRBV2 and TRBJ2-1, reads EPEVTQTPSHQVTQMGQEVILRCVPISNHLYFYWYRQILGQKVEFLVSFYNNEISEKSEIFDDQFSVERPDGSNFTLKIRSTKLEDSAMYFCASSAAGFTYNEQFFGPGTRLTVL.

The V and J genes are TRBV10-3 and TRBJ2-7; tentatively, D is TRBD1 or TRBD2 (6 bases each). Germline V CDR1 and CDR2: ENHRY, SYGVKD. CDR3 length equals 15 residues. V lost 0 bases, J lost 2 bases, and 11 bases lay in between. CDR3 bases: TGTGCCATCAGTGAGTCGGGGGGCTCGACCTACGAGCAGTACTTC. Amino acid sequence: CAISESGGSTYEQYF.

This clonotype was found many times. V usage is TRBV10-2 and J usage is TRBJ1-3; the match to TRBD1 covers 7 bases. Trimming removed 7 bases from V and 5 bases from J; junction bases left unmatched: 11. This CDR3 has 15 amino acids. Germline CDR1 reads WSHSY; CDR2 reads SAAADI. CDR3 bases: TGCGCCAGCAAACCCCGGGAGGGGGCTAGAAACACCATATATTTT. Translated, it gives CASKPREGARNTIYF.

There are a few counts of this clonotype. The chain carries TRBV5-1 and TRBJ2-1; TRBD1 matches 9 bases. V lost 4 bases, J lost 9 bases, and 5 bases stayed unmatched. This CDR3 is 13 amino acids long. Germline assignment: CDR1 SGHRS and CDR2 YFSETQ. The CDR3 protein is CASSPGQGIEQFF. The CDR3 DNA sequence: TGCGCCAGCAGCCCGGGACAGGGTATTGAGCAGTTCTTC.

This clonotype has a handful of counts. The chain links TRBV20-1 to TRBJ2-7; 9 bases agree with TRBD1. In germline, CDR1 is DFQATT, CDR2 SNEGSKA (reference sequence). Losses at the gene ends were 1 base for V and 9 bases for J; bases not matched to a gene: 10. The CDR3 sequence is 14 residues long. CDR3 in DNA: TGCAGTGCTAGAGCCGGGACAGGGTCCCACGGGCAGTACTTC. It encodes CSARAGTGSHGQYF.

This clonotype was detected many times. The rearrangement uses TRBV20-1 and TRBJ2-5; D not certain. V lost 0 bases, J lost 1 base, and 6 bases lay in between. The CDR3 covers 13 residues. In germline, CDR1 is DFQATT, CDR2 SNEGSKA (reference sequence). The DNA for the CDR3 is TGCAGTGCTAGAGAGAGCCTCCAAGAGACCCAGTACTTC. It codes for CSARESLQETQYF.

This clonotype was picked up many times. V is TRBV12-3 or TRBV12-4 and J is TRBJ2-7; tentatively, D is TRBD1 (6 bases). CDR3 length equals 11 residues. Trimming removed 6 bases from V and 7 bases from J, with 10 bases in between. Written as DNA, the CDR3 is TGTGCCAGCAGCGCCCAGGGGGAGCAGTACTTC. Encoded protein: CASSAQGEQYF.

This clonotype was seen many times. With a much larger clone just one base away, this may be a read error. V and J are TRBV27 and TRBJ2-1; TRBD2 matches 8 bases. J was trimmed by 6 bases and V by 6 bases; bases with no gene match: 4. The CDR3 extends over 13 amino acids. The germline V gene has CDR1 MNHEY and CDR2 SMNVEV (reference sequence). DNA of the CDR3: TGTGCCAGCAGCACCGGGACTAGCAATGAGCAGTTCTTC. Its protein product is CASSTGTSNEQFF.

This clonotype appeared many times. For the CDR3, the DNA is TGTGCCAGCCGGGAGGACCTCACAGATACGCAGTATTTT. Encoded protein: CASREDLTDTQYF. The chain combines TRBV12-3 or TRBV12-4 with TRBJ2-3; 7 bases align to TRBD2. Unmatched junction bases numbered 4, after V lost 8 bases and J lost 2 bases. This CDR3 is 13 amino acids long.

There are many counts of this clonotype. CDR3: CASSVGGLGDGYTF. The CDR3 DNA reads as TGTGCCAGCAGTGTGGGGGGGCTAGGGGATGGCTACACCTTC. The chain uses TRBV2 and TRBJ1-2; D is possibly TRBD1 (6 bases). CDR1 is SNHLY, CDR2 FYNNEI, per germline. Trimming took off 4 bases at V and 6 bases at J, with 15 bases between the two ends. CDR3 length equals 14 residues. Using reference TRBV2 and TRBJ1-2 for the parts outside the CDR3, the full variable domain is EPEVTQTPSHQVTQMGQEVILRCVPISNHLYFYWYRQILGQKVEFLVSFYNNEISEKSEIFDDQFSVERPDGSNFTLKIRSTKLEDSAMYFCASSVGGLGDGYTFGSGTRLTVV.

This clonotype was seen a handful of times. This chain joins TRBV18 and TRBJ2-1; 8 positions agree with TRBD1. The V gene's germline CDR1 is KGHSH and CDR2 LQKENI. The CDR3 covers 15 residues. The junction had 7 bases not matched to a gene; V was cut back by 2 bases and J by 7 bases. In DNA, the CDR3 is TGTGCCAGCTCACCAGGGGCAGGGGGCCGGAATGAGCAGTTCTTC. Translating it yields CASSPGAGGRNEQFF.

In its sample, this clonotype was seen a few times. V gene TRBV20-1 combines with J gene TRBJ1-1; 9 positions match TRBD1. This CDR3 spans 13 amino acids. Germline CDR1 and CDR2: DFQATT and SNEGSKA (reference sequence). Trimming took 5 bases from V and 4 from J; bases not matched to a gene: 5. As DNA, the CDR3 is TGCAGTGCTCGGACAGGGGCCGGCACTGAAGCTTTCTTT. It encodes CSARTGAGTEAFF.

This clonotype came up many times. This sequence joins TRBV20-1 and TRBJ2-7; no firm D call. The CDR3 is 13 residues long. CDR1 DFQATT and CDR2 SNEGSKA come from the germline V gene (reference sequence). Deletions cut 8 bases from V and 3 bases from J, with 17 bases between. CDR3 residues: CSILIDRYYEQYF. The CDR3 bases are TGCAGTATTTTAATCGACCGCTACTACGAGCAGTACTTC.

This chain connects TRBV27 to TRBJ2-7, with D possibly matching TRBD2 (6 bases). Germline loops: CDR1 MNHEY, CDR2 SMNVEV (reference sequence). The CDR3 extends over 15 amino acids. V lost 4 bases and J 1 base, leaving 14 bases between the germline ends. The CDR3 DNA is TGTGCCAGCAGTTCTTCCGGGACTGGGTCCTACGAGCAGTACTTC. Its protein is CASSSSGTGSYEQYF.